One sample yielded the 8 T cell receptor beta chains listed below, sequenced in a study of blood T cell repertoires in COVID-19. Data came from immunoSEQ multiplex PCR; TCRdb stores just in-frame clones and leaves some out. The table records approximately 72,000 clones, approximately 85% of them present only once. Source material: peripheral blood. All receptors come from a woman aged 80 or over with active or convalescent COVID-19.

In nucleotides, the CDR3 is TGTGCCACCAGCGGCCGGACAGGGGACGAGCAGTACTTC. This translates into CATSGRTGDEQYF. The V gene is TRBV15, the J gene TRBJ2-7, with TRBD1 matching over 9 bases. Germline CDR1 reads LNHNV; CDR2 reads YYDKDF (reference sequence). V trimming: 5 bases; J trimming: 5 bases; junction bases outside the gene matches: 4. The CDR3 loop spans 13 amino acids.

This clone has only a few counts. CDR3 nucleotides: TGTGCCAGCAGCTTGGAGCGCGCCTACGAGCAGTACTTC. This codes for CASSLERAYEQYF. The genes are TRBV5-8 and TRBJ2-7; D is ambiguous. CDR3 length: 13 amino acids. V was cut by 0 bases and J by 2 bases, with 6 bases left in between. Per the germline V gene, CDR1 is SGHTS and CDR2 is YDEGEE.

V is TRBV7-2 and J is TRBJ2-5; TRBD2 matches 9 bases. Trimming took 0 bases from V and 7 from J; bases not matched to a gene: 12. The CDR3 is made up of 17 amino acids. Germline loops: CDR1 SGHTA, CDR2 FQGNSA. The CDR3 DNA is TGTGCCAGCAGCTTAGCGCGCCTAGCGGGGTCGGCAAGGACCCAGTACTTC. Encoded protein: CASSLARLAGSARTQYF.

This CDR3 is CAWSVGVSTGELFF. The CDR3 DNA is TGTGCCTGGAGTGTAGGGGTTAGCACCGGGGAGCTGTTTTTT. The chain couples TRBV30 to TRBJ2-2; D perhaps matches TRBD1 (5 bases). Germline loops: CDR1 GTSNPN, CDR2 SVGIG (reference sequence). With 0 bases removed from V and 4 bases from J, the gap between germline ends came to 9 bases. The CDR3 covers 14 residues. Drawing the rest from reference TRBV30 and TRBJ2-2, the complete variable domain is SQTIHQWPATLVQPVGSPLSLECTVEGTSNPNLYWYRQAAGRGLQLLFYSVGIGQISSEVPQNLSASRPQDRQFILSSKKLLLSDSGFYLCAWSVGVSTGELFFGEGSRLTVL.

The rearrangement links TRBV6-2 or TRBV6-3 to TRBJ1-2; D gene ambiguous. With 5 bases removed from V and 4 bases from J, the gap between germline ends came to 23 bases. CDR3 size: 17 residues. Germline CDR1 reads MNHEY; CDR2 reads SVGEGT. This CDR3 reads CASSRISPTEGTYGYTF. The CDR3 DNA follows: TGTGCCAGCAGTCGGATTTCGCCCACGGAGGGTACCTATGGCTACACCTTC.

V gene TRBV18 combines with J gene TRBJ1-6, with a weak D call TRBD1 (6 bases). CDR1 is KGHSH and CDR2 is LQKENI in the germline V gene. The CDR3 runs 16 residues. V dropped 4 bases and J dropped 6 bases, with 16 bases sitting between them. CDR3 sequence reads: CASSQGLPGANSPLHF. The DNA of the CDR3 is TGTGCCAGCTCACAGGGCCTGCCAGGGGCTAATTCACCCCTCCACTTT.

The chain combines TRBV28 with TRBJ1-1, with no clear D. The CDR3 loop spans 14 amino acids. CDR1 and CDR2 (germline): MDHEN, SYDVKM. Trimming cost V 5 bases and J 4 bases, with 14 bases left between them. CDR3 region: CASSRGGGVTEAFF. DNA for the CDR3: TGTGCCAGCAGTAGAGGAGGTGGTGTCACTGAAGCTTTCTTT.

The V and J genes are TRBV21-1 and TRBJ1-4. TRBV21-1 is tagged as a pseudogene. The CDR3 extends over 18 amino acids. The CDR3 region is CASSKALGEVLYNEKLFF. The CDR3 bases are TGTGCCAGCAGCAAAGCCCTGGGGGAGGTTTTGTACAATGAAAAACTGTTTTTT.